The 13 T cell receptor beta chains below all came from one sample that was sequenced in a study of OX40 agonist ivuxolimab in advanced cancers. The receptor library was made with the immunoSEQ multiplex PCR assay. The table comes from immuneACCESS by way of TCRdb, which keeps in-frame sequences with V and J called. Part of the clones is missing from these tables; in studies checked, under half for an unresolved V gene and the rest for unknown reasons. The sample yields about 92,000 clones; 91% were counted once. Of the sample, about 0.31% is held by the ten largest clones. This specimen consisted of CD4+ or CD8+ T cells sorted from blood, obtained in a trial of the OX40 agonist ivuxolimab. These receptors came from an adult with an advanced solid tumor such as melanoma, head and neck, liver or kidney cancer.

The chain couples TRBV19 to TRBJ1-4; TRBD1 matches 7 bases. The germline CDR1 and CDR2 sequences are LNHDA and SQIVND (reference sequence). The junction had 4 bases not matched to a gene; V was cut back by 6 bases and J by 0 bases. The CDR3 totals 15 residues. The CDR3 coding sequence is TGTGCCAGTAGAGGGACAGTTGCAACTAATGAAAAACTGTTTTTT. Residues: CASRGTVATNEKLFF.

The J gene is TRBJ2-3, the V gene TRBV7-2; D is unclear. The CDR3 has 12 amino acids. The V end lost 5 bases, the J end lost 5 bases, and 8 bases lay between the germline ends. Germline values: CDR1 SGHTA, CDR2 FQGNSA. CDR3 residues: CASSREVDTQYF. The CDR3 region has the DNA TGTGCCAGCAGCCGAGAAGTAGATACGCAGTATTTT.

The rearrangement uses TRBV5-1 and TRBJ2-5; 9 nucleotides align to TRBD2. The CDR3 runs 16 residues. Unmatched junction bases numbered 7, after V lost 4 bases and J lost 0 bases. Germline V lookup: CDR1 SGHRS, CDR2 YFSETQ. CDR3 amino acids: CASSPGTSLYQETQYF. CDR3 sequence (DNA): TGCGCCAGCAGCCCTGGGACTAGCCTGTACCAAGAGACCCAGTACTTC.

The V gene is TRBV27, the J gene TRBJ1-3; perhaps TRBD1 as D (6 bases). The CDR3 contains 15 residues. Per the germline V gene, CDR1 is MNHEY and CDR2 is SMNVEV (reference sequence). V dropped 5 bases and J dropped 0 bases, with 11 bases sitting between them. CDR3 region: CASSDTGSSGNTIYF. CDR3 coding DNA: TGTGCCAGCAGTGACACAGGGAGCTCTGGAAACACCATATATTTT.

The chain carries TRBV6-4 and TRBJ1-1; D remains unclear. The germline V gene has CDR1 MRHNA and CDR2 SNTAGT. The CDR3 runs 13 residues. V was shortened by 6 bases and J by 2 bases, with 10 bases between the two germline ends. CDR3 region: CASRKTENTEAFF. As DNA, the CDR3 is TGTGCCAGCAGAAAGACCGAAAACACTGAAGCTTTCTTT.

The V and J genes are TRBV7-2 and TRBJ2-3, with 12 bases matching TRBD2. The length of the CDR3 is 18 residues. The germline V gene has CDR1 SGHTA and CDR2 FQGNSA. Losses at the gene ends were 5 bases for V and 1 base for J; bases not matched to a gene: 10. The CDR3 DNA reads TGTGCCAGCAGCGAAACTAGCGGGAGGTTTTTGGGCACAGATACGCAGTATTTT. As protein: CASSETSGRFLGTDTQYF.

The rearrangement joins TRBV11-2 to TRBJ2-3, with 9 nucleotides matching TRBD2. The CDR3 has 17 residues. V shed 1 base and J 5 bases; nucleotides not matched to a gene: 10. Germline V gene sequence: CDR1 SGHAT, CDR2 FQNNGV. Here the CDR3 DNA reads TGTGCCAGCAGCTTAGGGGCGGCGGGAGGGCCCAGAGATACGCAGTATTTT. Protein sequence: CASSLGAAGGPRDTQYF.

V and J are TRBV4-2 and TRBJ2-1, with D hard to call. Germline CDR1 LGHNA, CDR2 YNFKEQ. Trimming shortened V by 0 bases and J by 3 bases, and 24 bases separated the two germline ends. The CDR3 length is 20 residues. CDR3 in DNA: TGTGCCAGCAGCCAAGAGAGTAACAGACGGTTCCTATTCCTCTACAATGAGCAGTTCTTC. This encodes CASSQESNRRFLFLYNEQFF.

The rearrangement joins TRBV7-2 to TRBJ2-7; 12 bases are a match to TRBD2. Germline V gene sequence: CDR1 SGHTA, CDR2 FQGNSA. The CDR3 is made up of 15 amino acids. J was trimmed by 4 bases and V by 4 bases; bases with no gene match: 5. CDR3 nucleotides: TGTGCCAGCAGCTCAGGACTAGCGGGATTTTACGAGCAGTACTTC. Its translation is CASSSGLAGFYEQYF. Full variable domain (rest looked up from reference TRBV7-2 and TRBJ2-7): GAGVSQSPSNKVTEKGKDVELRCDPISGHTALYWYRQSLGQGLEFLIYFQGNSAPDKSGLPSDRFSAERTGGSVSTLTIQRTQQEDSAVYLCASSSGLAGFYEQYFGPGTRLTVT.

The CDR3 DNA follows: TGTGCCAGCGGGAGGGCCGTGACGGAGACCCAGTACTTC. Its protein is CASGRAVTETQYF. The rearrangement uses TRBV7-8 and TRBJ2-5, with TRBD2 matching over 7 bases. V was pared by 8 bases and J by 5 bases, with 8 bases of the junction left unmatched. The CDR3 is 13 residues long. The germline CDR1 and CDR2 sequences are SGHVS and FQNEAQ.

V is TRBV7-8 and J is TRBJ1-5; TRBD1 might be the D (5 bases). The length of the CDR3 is 13 residues. Trimming took off 1 base at V and 5 bases at J, with 6 bases between the two ends. Germline V CDR1 and CDR2: SGHVS, FQNEAQ. In DNA, the CDR3 is TGTGCCAGCAGCTTAGTGGGGGATCAGCCCCAGCATTTT. It encodes CASSLVGDQPQHF.

This clone came up once. V usage is TRBV6-1 and J usage is TRBJ1-5; D not resolved. Trimming stripped 7 bases from V and 7 bases from J, with 11 bases between. This CDR3 is built from 12 residues. Germline V lookup: CDR1 MNHNS, CDR2 SASEGT. This chain's CDR3 is CASTKLGQPQHF. CDR3 sequence (DNA): TGTGCCAGCACCAAACTCGGACAGCCCCAGCATTTT.

This sequence joins TRBV6-1 and TRBJ2-6; 10 nucleotides agree with TRBD1. Germline CDR1 MNHNS, CDR2 SASEGT. Trimming took 0 bases from V and 13 from J; bases not matched to a gene: 18. The length of the CDR3 is 19 residues. CDR3 DNA: TGTGCCAGCAGTGAAGCGCCCCCGGGACAGGGGTCGCCTTTGGGAGTCCTGACTTTC. It yields the protein CASSEAPPGQGSPLGVLTF.